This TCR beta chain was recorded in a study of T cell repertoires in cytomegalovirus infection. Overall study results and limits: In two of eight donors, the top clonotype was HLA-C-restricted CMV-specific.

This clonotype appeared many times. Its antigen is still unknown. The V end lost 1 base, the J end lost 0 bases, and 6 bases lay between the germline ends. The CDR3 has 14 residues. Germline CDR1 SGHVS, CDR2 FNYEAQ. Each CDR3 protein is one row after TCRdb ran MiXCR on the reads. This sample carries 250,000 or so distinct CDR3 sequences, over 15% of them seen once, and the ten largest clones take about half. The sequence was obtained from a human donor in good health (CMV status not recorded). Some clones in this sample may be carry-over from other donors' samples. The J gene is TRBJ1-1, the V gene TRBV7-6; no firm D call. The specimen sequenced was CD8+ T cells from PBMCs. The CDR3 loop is CASSLGVMNTEAFF. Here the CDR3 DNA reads TGTGCCAGCAGCTTAGGAGTGATGAACACTGAAGCTTTCTTT.